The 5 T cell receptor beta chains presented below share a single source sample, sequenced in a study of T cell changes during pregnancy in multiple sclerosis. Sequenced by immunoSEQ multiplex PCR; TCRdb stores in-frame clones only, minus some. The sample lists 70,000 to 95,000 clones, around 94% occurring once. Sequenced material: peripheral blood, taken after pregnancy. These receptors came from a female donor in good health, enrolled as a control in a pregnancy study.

CDR3 amino acids: CASSLHNERPQHF. In DNA, the CDR3 is TGTGCCAGCAGTTTGCACAATGAACGGCCCCAGCATTTT. The chain joins TRBV27 to TRBJ1-5; no definite D call. CDR3 size: 13 residues. Germline V gives CDR1 MNHEY, CDR2 SMNVEV (reference sequence). V lost 3 bases and J lost 9, with 12 bases in between.

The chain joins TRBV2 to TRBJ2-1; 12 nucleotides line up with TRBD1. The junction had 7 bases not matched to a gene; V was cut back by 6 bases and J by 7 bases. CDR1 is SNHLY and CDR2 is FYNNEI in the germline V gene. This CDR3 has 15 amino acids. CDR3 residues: CASRKGQGAGNEQFF. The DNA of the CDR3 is TGTGCCAGCAGAAAGGGACAGGGGGCGGGGAATGAGCAGTTCTTC. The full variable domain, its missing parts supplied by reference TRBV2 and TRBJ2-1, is EPEVTQTPSHQVTQMGQEVILRCVPISNHLYFYWYRQILGQKVEFLVSFYNNEISEKSEIFDDQFSVERPDGSNFTLKIRSTKLEDSAMYFCASRKGQGAGNEQFFGPGTRLTVL.

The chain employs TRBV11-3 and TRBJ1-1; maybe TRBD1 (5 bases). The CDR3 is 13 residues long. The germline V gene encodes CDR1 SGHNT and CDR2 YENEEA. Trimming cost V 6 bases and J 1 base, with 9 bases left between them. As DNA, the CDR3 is TGTGCCAGCAGTCGACAGAGGAACACTGAAGCTTTCTTT. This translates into CASSRQRNTEAFF.

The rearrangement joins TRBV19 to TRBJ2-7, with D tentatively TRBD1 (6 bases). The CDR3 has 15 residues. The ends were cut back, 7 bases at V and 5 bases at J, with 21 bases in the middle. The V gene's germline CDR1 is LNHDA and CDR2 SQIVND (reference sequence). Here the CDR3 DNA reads TGTGCCAGTACCTTAATACAGGGCCTAAAGAACGAGCAGTACTTC. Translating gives CASTLIQGLKNEQYF.

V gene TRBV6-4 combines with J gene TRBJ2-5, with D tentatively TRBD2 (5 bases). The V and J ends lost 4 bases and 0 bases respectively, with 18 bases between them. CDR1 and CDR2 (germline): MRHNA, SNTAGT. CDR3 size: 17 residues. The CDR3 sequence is CASSVVPTSGYQETQYF. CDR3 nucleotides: TGTGCCAGCAGTGTGGTTCCAACCTCGGGGTACCAAGAGACCCAGTACTTC.